This T cell receptor beta chain was recovered during a study of blood T cells in healthy people across ages. V lost 2 bases and J 0 bases, leaving 5 bases between the germline ends. CDR3 length equals 13 residues. In germline, CDR1 is MNHEY, CDR2 SVGEGT. Primed by a sample-barcoded 5' primer and a J-beta primer mix, a second PCR proceeded for about 6 to 11 cycles. Each of the cDNA molecules was tagged by a template-switch adaptor with 12 random nucleotides. TCRdb itself ran the 5' RACE reads through MiXCR, one entry per CDR3 protein. The sample records roughly 860,000 distinct CDR3 sequences, 62% being singletons. Healthy individuals of Caucasian origin from Russia, aged about 6 to 100, served as donors.

What was sequenced was blood. The chain links TRBV6-2 or TRBV6-3 to TRBJ2-7; no firm D call. This receptor was taken from a man aged 30 to 45 in good health. This chain's CDR3 is CASSYASSYEQYF. As DNA, the CDR3 is TGTGCCAGCAGTTACGCCAGCTCCTACGAGCAGTACTTC.